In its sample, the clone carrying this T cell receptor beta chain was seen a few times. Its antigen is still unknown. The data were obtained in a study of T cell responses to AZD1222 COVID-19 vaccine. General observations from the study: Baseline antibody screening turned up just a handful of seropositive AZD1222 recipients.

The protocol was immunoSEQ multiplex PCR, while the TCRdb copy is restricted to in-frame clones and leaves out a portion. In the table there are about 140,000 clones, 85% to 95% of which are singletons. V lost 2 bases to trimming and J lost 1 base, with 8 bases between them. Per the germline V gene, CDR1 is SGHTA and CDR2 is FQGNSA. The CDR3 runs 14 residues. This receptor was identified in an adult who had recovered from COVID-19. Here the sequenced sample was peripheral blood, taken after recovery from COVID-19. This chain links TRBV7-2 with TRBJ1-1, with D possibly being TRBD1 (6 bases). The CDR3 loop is CASSLQGRNTEAFF. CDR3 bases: TGTGCCAGCAGCTTACAGGGGCGGAACACTGAAGCTTTCTTT.